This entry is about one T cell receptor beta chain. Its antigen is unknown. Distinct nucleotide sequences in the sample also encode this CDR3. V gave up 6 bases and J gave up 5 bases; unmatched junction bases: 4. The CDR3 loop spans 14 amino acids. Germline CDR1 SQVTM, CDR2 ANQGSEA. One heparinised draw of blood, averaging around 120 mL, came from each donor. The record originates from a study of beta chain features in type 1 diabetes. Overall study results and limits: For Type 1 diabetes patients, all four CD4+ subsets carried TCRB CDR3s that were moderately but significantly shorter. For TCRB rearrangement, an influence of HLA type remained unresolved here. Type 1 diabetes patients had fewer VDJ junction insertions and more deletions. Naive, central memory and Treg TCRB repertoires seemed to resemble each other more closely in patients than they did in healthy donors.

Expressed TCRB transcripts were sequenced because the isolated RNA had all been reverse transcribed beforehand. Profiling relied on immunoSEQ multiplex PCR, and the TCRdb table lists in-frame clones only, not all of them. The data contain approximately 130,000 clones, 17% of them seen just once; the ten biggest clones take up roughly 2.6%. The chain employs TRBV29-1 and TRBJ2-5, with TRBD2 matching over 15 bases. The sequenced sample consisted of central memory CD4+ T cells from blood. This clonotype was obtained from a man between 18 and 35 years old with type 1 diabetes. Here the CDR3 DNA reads TGCAGCGTCGGACTAGCGGGAGGGCAGGAGACCCAGTACTTC. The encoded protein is CSVGLAGGQETQYF.